This T cell receptor beta chain originates from a study of T cells in Graves' hyperthyroidism and ophthalmopathy. From RNA transcripts, TCR beta CDR3 regions were amplified. Initially, a first-round RT-PCR of the TCR CDR3 employed the HTBI primer set. In TCRdb, the multiplex PCR reads were re-called with MiXCR into one record per CDR3 protein. The sample contains around 450,000 distinct CDR3 sequences, around 14% of which appear only once. This clonotype was picked up many times. Patients were excluded because of uncontrolled infection, other autoimmune disease, pregnancy or lactation. This TCR was sampled from a woman under 30 with Graves' hyperthyroidism. The material sequenced was blood.

CDR3 amino acids: CASSQTGDSTDTQYF. The CDR3 DNA is TGTGCCAGCAGTCAAACAGGGGACAGCACAGATACGCAGTATTTT. The chain employs TRBV6-2 or TRBV6-3 and TRBJ2-3; 7 nucleotides agree with TRBD1. The J segment lost 0 bases and the V segment lost 5 bases, leaving 5 bases of the junction unmatched. This CDR3 is 15 amino acids long. Germline values: CDR1 MNHEY, CDR2 SVGEGT.